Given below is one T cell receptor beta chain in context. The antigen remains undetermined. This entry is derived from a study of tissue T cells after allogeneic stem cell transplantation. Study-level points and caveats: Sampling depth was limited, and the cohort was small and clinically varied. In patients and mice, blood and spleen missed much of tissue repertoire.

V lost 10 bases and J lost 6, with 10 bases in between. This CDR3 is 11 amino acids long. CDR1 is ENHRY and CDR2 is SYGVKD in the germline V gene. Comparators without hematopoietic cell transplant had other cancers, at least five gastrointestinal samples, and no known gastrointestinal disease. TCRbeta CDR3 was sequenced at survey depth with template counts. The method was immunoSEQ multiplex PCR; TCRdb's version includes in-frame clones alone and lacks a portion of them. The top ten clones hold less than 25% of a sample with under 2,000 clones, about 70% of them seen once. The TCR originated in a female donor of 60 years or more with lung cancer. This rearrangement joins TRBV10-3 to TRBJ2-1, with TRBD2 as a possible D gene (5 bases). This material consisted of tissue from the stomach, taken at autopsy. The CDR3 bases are TGTGCCACCGGGATCATCAATGAGCAGTTCTTC. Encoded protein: CATGIINEQFF.